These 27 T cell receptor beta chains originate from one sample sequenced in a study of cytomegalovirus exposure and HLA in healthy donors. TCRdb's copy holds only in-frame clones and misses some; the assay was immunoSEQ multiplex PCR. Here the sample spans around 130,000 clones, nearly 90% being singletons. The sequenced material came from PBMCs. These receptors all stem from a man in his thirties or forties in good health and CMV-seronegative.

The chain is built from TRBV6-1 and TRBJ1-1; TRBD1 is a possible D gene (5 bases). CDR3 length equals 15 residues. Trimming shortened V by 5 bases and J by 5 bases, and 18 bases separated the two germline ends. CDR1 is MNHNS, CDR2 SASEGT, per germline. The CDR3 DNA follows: TGTGCCAGCAGTCTAAGGGGTCAGAAGGTAACTGAAGCTTTCTTT. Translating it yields CASSLRGQKVTEAFF.

The CDR3 spells CASSPGLAKSTDTQYF. CDR3 nucleotide sequence: TGTGCCAGCAGCCCCGGACTAGCGAAGTCTACAGATACGCAGTATTTT. The chain couples TRBV7-9 to TRBJ2-3, with TRBD2 matching 9 bases. The germline V gene encodes CDR1 SEHNR and CDR2 FQNEAQ (reference sequence). The CDR3 has 16 residues. The V segment lost 5 bases and the J segment 3 bases; nucleotides outside the gene matches: 9. Filled out from reference TRBV7-9 and TRBJ2-3, the complete variable domain reads DTGVSQNPRHKITKRGQNVTFRCDPISEHNRLYWYRQTLGQGPEFLTYFQNEAQLEKSRLLSDRFSAERPKGSFSTLEIQRTEQGDSAMYLCASSPGLAKSTDTQYFGPGTRLTVL.

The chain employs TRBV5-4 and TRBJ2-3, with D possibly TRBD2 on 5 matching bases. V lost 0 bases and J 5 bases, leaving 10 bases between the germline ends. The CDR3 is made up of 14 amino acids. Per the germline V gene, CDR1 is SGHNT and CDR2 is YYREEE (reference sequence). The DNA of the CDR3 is TGTGCCAGCAGCTTGGGAGGGCCTCAAGATACGCAGTATTTT. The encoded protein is CASSLGGPQDTQYF.

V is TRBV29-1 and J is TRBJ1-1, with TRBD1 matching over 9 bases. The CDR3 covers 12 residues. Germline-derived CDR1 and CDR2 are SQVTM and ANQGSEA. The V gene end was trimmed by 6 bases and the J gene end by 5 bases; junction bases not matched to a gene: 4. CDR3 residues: CSVGTGRTEAFF. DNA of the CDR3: TGCAGCGTGGGGACAGGGCGGACTGAAGCTTTCTTT.

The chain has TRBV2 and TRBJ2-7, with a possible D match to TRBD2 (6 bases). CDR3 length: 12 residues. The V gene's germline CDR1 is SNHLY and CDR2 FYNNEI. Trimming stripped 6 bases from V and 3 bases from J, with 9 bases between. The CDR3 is CASRRGIYEQYF. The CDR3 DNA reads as TGTGCCAGCAGACGGGGGATCTACGAGCAGTACTTC.

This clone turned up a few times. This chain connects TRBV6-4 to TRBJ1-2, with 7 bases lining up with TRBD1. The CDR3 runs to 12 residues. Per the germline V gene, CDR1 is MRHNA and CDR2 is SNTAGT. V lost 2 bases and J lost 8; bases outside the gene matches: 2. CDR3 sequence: CASSDHRGGYTF. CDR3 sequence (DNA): TGTGCCAGCAGTGACCACAGGGGAGGCTACACCTTC.

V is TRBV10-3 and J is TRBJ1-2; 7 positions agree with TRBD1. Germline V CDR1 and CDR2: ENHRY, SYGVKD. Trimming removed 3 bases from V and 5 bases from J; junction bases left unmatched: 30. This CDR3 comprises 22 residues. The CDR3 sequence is CAISDPAMNKQGTFSTAYGYTF. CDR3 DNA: TGTGCCATCAGTGACCCCGCGATGAATAAACAGGGGACCTTCTCAACCGCTTATGGCTACACCTTC.

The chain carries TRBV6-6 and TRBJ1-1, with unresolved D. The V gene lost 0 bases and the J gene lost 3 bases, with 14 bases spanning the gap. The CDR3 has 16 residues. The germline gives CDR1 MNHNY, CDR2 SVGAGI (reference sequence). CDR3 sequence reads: CASSYSGEPGDTEAFF. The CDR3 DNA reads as TGTGCCAGCAGTTACTCAGGAGAGCCCGGGGACACTGAAGCTTTCTTT.

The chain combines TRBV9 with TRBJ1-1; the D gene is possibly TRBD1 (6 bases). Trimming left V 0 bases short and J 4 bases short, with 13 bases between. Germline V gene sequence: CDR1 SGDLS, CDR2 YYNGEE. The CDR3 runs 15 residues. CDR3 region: CASSVATHRATEAFF. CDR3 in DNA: TGTGCCAGCAGCGTAGCGACTCACAGGGCCACTGAAGCTTTCTTT.

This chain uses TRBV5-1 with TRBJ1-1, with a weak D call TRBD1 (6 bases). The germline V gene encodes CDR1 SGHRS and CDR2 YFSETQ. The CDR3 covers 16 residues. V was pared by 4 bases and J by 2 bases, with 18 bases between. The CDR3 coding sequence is TGCGCCAGCAGCCCCAAGGTTGGGGGCTACAACACTGAAGCTTTCTTT. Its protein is CASSPKVGGYNTEAFF.

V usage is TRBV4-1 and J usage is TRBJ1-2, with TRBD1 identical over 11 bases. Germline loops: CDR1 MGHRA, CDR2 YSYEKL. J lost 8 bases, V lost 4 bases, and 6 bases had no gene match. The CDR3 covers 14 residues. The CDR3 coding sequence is TGCGCCAGCAGCCGACCGGGACAGGGGGGCGGCTACACCTTC. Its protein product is CASSRPGQGGGYTF.

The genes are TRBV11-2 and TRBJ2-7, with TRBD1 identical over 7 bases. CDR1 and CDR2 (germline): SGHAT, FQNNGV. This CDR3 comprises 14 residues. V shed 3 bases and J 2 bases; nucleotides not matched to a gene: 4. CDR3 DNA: TGTGCCAGCAGCTTTGGCAGGGGGACCTACGAGCAGTACTTC. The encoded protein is CASSFGRGTYEQYF.

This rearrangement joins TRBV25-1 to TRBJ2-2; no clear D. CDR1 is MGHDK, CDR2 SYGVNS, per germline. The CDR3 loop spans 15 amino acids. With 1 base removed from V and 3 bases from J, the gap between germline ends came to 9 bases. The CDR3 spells CASSELKRYTGELFF. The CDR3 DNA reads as TGTGCCAGCAGTGAATTGAAGAGATACACCGGGGAGCTGTTTTTT. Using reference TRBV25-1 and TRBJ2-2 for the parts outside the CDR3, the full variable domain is EADIYQTPRYLVIGTGKKITLECSQTMGHDKMYWYQQDPGMELHLIHYSYGVNSTEKGDLSSESTVSRIRTEHFPLTLESARPSHTSQYLCASSELKRYTGELFFGEGSRLTVL.

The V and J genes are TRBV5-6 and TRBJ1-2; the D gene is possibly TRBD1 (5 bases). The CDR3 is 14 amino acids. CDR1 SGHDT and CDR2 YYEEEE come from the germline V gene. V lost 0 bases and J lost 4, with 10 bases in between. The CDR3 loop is CASSLGQGLYGYTF. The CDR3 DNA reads TGTGCCAGCAGCTTGGGGCAGGGCCTCTATGGCTACACCTTC.

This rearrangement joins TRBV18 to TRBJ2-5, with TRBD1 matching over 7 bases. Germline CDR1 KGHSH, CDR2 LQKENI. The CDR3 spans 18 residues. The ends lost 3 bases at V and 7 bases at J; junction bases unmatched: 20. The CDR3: CASSPGQALTVVDWTQYF. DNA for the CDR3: TGTGCCAGCTCACCCGGACAGGCGCTAACTGTGGTGGATTGGACCCAGTACTTC.

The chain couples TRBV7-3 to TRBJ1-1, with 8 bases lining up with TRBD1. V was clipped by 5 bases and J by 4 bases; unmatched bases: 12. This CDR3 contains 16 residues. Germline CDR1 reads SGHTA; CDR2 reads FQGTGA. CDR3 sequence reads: CASSQTPTGVGTEAFF. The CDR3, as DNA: TGTGCCAGCAGCCAGACTCCGACAGGGGTAGGCACTGAAGCTTTCTTT.

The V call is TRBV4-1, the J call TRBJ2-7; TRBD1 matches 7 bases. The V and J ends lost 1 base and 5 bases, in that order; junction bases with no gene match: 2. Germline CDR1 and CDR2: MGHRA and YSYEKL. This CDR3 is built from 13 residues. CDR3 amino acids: CASSQGQGDEQYF. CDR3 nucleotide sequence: TGCGCCAGCAGCCAAGGTCAGGGGGACGAGCAGTACTTC.

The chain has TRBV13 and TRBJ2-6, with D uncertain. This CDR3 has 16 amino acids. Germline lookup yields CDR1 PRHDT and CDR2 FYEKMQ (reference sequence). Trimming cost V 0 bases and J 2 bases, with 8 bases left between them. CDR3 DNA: TGTGCCAGCAGCTTAGGATTGGCCGCTGGGGCCAACGTCCTGACTTTC. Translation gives CASSLGLAAGANVLTF.

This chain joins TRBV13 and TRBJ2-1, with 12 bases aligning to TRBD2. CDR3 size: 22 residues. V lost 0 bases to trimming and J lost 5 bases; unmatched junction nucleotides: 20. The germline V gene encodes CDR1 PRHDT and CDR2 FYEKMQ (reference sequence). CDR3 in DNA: TGTGCCAGCAGCTTAGGGAACCCGTGGGGGGGAGGGACTAGCGGGCGGAACAATGAGCAGTTCTTC. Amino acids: CASSLGNPWGGGTSGRNNEQFF.

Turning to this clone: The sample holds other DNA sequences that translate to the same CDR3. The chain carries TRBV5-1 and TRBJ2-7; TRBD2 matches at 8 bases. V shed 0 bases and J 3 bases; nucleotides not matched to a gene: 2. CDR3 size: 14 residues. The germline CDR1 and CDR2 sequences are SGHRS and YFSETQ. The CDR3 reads CASSLATSGYEQYF. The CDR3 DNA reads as TGCGCCAGCAGCTTGGCAACTAGCGGCTACGAGCAGTACTTC.

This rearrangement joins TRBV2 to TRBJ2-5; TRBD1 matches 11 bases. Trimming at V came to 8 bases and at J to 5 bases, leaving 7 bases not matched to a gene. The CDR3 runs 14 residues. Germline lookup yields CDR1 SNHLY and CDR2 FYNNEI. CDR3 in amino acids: CASLGQGAIETQYF. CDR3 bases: TGTGCCAGCCTTGGACAGGGGGCTATCGAGACCCAGTACTTC. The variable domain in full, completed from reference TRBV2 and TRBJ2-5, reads EPEVTQTPSHQVTQMGQEVILRCVPISNHLYFYWYRQILGQKVEFLVSFYNNEISEKSEIFDDQFSVERPDGSNFTLKIRSTKLEDSAMYFCASLGQGAIETQYFGPGTRLLVL.

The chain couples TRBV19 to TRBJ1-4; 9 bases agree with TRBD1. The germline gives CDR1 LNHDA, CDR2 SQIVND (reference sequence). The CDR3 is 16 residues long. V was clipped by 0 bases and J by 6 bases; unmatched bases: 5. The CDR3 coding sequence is TGTGCCAGTAGTATAGACCTGGGACAGGGATATGAAAAACTGTTTTTT. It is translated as CASSIDLGQGYEKLFF.

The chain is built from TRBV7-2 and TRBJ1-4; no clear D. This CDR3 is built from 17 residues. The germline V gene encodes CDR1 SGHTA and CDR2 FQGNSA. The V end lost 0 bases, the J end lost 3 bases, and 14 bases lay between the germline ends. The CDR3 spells CASSLAWAGFSNEKLFF. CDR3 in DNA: TGTGCCAGCAGCTTAGCGTGGGCGGGGTTCTCTAATGAAAAACTGTTTTTT.

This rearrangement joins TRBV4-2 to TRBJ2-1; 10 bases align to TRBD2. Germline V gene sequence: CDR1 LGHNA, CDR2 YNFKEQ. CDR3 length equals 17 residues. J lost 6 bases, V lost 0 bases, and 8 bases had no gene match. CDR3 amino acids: CASSQEEGLAGGNEQFF. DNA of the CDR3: TGTGCCAGCAGCCAAGAGGAAGGGTTAGCGGGGGGCAATGAGCAGTTCTTC.

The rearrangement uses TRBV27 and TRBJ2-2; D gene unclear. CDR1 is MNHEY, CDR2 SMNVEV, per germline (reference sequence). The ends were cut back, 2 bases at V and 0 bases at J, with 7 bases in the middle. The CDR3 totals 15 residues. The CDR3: CASSLVRSNTGELFF. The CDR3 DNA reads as TGTGCCAGCAGTTTAGTGCGATCGAACACCGGGGAGCTGTTTTTT.

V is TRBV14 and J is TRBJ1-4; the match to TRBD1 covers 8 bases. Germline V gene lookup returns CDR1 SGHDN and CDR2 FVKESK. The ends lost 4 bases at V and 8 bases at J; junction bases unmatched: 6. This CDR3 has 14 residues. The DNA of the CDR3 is TGTGCCAGCAGCCCACGGACAGGGACGGAAAAACTGTTTTTT. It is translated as CASSPRTGTEKLFF.

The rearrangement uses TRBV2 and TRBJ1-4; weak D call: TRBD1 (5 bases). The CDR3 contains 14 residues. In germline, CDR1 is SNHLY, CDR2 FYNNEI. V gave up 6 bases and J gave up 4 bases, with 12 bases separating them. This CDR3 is CASSEQERNEKLFF. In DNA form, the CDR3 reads TGTGCCAGCAGCGAACAGGAACGTAATGAAAAACTGTTTTTT.